These T cell receptor beta chains were read from a single sample in a study of CD8 T cells in ankylosing spondylitis. TCRdb independently ran MiXCR on the 5' RACE reads; one entry per CDR3 protein. The sample lists about 130,000 distinct CDR3 sequences, about 6.4% seen once, with less than 15% in the top ten. Material: blood, either unsorted or a sorted T cell fraction (not recorded which). The receptors stem from a male donor with ankylosing spondylitis or in good health (not recorded which). Each CDR3 is given with its conserved first and last residue. D genes are given only for firm matches. Clone sizes are given selectively: once, few, many, or a class where the clone is expanded.

v_call	d_call	clone_size	j_call	cdr3_nt	cdr3_aa
TRBV28	.	many	TRBJ2-7	TGTGCCAGCAGTTTAAGGCGGTCCTACGAGCAGTACTTC	CASSLRRSYEQYF
TRBV18	TRBD2	many	TRBJ2-2	TGTGCCAGCTCACCACGCCCTCCGGGACTAGCGGCGAACACCGGGGAGCTGTTTTTT	CASSPRPPGLAANTGELFF
TRBV19	.	.	TRBJ1-1	TGTGCCAGTATCGCCAGGACGCCGGCCACTGAAGCTTTCTTT	CASIARTPATEAFF
TRBV20-1	TRBD2	many	TRBJ2-5	TGCAGTGCTAGACCTGGGACTAGCGTAGAGACCCAGTACTTC	CSARPGTSVETQYF
TRBV12-3/TRBV12-4	.	many	TRBJ1-4	TGTGCCAGCAGTTTTGCTTCGACTAATGAAAAACTGTTTTTT	CASSFASTNEKLFF
TRBV5-1	.	many	TRBJ2-5	TGCGCCAGCAGCGATAGGGGGGCCGGAGAGACCCAGTACTTC	CASSDRGAGETQYF
TRBV7-2	.	many	TRBJ2-1	TGTGCCAGCAGCCGACTTCTCTACGGTGAGCAGTTCTTC	CASSRLLYGEQFF
TRBV7-8	.	many	TRBJ1-3	TGTGCCAGCAGCTTAGCGGTGACCCCCGGCGGCACCATATATTTT	CASSLAVTPGGTIYF
TRBV5-5	.	many	TRBJ2-7	TGTGCCAGCAGCTTCGGAGGTGCTGACGAGCAGTACTTC	CASSFGGADEQYF
TRBV29-1	TRBD1	many	TRBJ2-4	TGCAGCGTGAGGGACAGGGGCATTCAGTACTTC	CSVRDRGIQYF
TRBV18	.	many	TRBJ2-1	TGTGCCAGCTCACCACTGAGGCAGCCCGAGCAGTTCTTC	CASSPLRQPEQFF
TRBV5-8	.	many	TRBJ2-1	TGTGCCAGCAGCCGCGGGGAAACGAACAGTGAGCAGTTCTTC	CASSRGETNSEQFF
TRBV9	.	many	TRBJ2-7	TGTGCCAGCAGCGTCCGGGACAACTCCTACGAGCAGTACTTC	CASSVRDNSYEQYF
TRBV5-1	.	many	TRBJ2-1	TGCGCCAGCAGCCTAGACCCCGTCTCCTACAATGAGCAGTTCTTC	CASSLDPVSYNEQFF
TRBV20-1	.	many	TRBJ2-7	TGCAGTGCTAGTAAGGCCGATACTTACTACGAGCAGTACTTC	CSASKADTYYEQYF
TRBV7-9	TRBD1	few	TRBJ1-1	TGTGCCAGCAGCTTAGGATCCGCGACAGGGCCCCTAAACATGAACACTGAAGCTTTCTTT	CASSLGSATGPLNMNTEAFF